This T cell receptor beta chain came from a study of T cell changes during pregnancy in multiple sclerosis (dated 2019 in TCRdb). Context from the whole study: The study looked at changes in the T cell repertoire across pregnancy in women with multiple sclerosis.

The CDR3 numbers 16 residues from cysteine through phenylalanine. Only the CDR3 region is kept as DNA, spanning 48 bases read in frame from base 1. V lost 3 bases and J lost 3 bases; the stretch between them is 15 bases long. In the germline V gene, CDR1 corresponds to SNHLY and CDR2 to FYNNEI. Of note for this clone: It has no known antigen specificity. No much larger clone exists at a distance of one base, and base qualities are not known.

Library preparation was by the immunoSEQ multiplex PCR assay. The table was pulled from immuneACCESS by TCRdb, which kept in-frame rearrangements only. Such tables lose some clones; where checked, under half of the loss comes from unresolved V genes, and the rest has no known cause. The sample records approximately 43,000 clones, 90% of which are singletons. The biggest ten clones account for more than 8.5% of the sample. The chain employs TRBV2 and TRBJ1-3; no D gene is confidently identified. Source: CD8+ T cells from peripheral blood mononuclear cells, taken in the first trimester of pregnancy. The TCR comes from a female donor with multiple sclerosis, enrolled in a pregnancy study. For the CDR3, the sequence is CASSEEAVRYGNTIYF. The nucleotide sequence is given as TGTGCCAGCAGTGAGGAGGCGGTTCGTTATGGAAACACCATATATTTT.